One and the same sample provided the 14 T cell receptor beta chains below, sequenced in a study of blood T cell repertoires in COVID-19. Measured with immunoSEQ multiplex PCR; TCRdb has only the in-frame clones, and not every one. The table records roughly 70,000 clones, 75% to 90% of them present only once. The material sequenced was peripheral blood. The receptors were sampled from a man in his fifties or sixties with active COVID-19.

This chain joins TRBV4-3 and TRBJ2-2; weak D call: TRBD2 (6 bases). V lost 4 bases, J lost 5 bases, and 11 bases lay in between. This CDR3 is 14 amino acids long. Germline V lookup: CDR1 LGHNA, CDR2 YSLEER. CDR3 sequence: CASSRGTATGELFF. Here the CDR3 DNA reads TGCGCCAGCAGCCGCGGGACTGCTACCGGGGAGCTGTTTTTT.

The CDR3 sequence: CASSSLRGNYGYTF. CDR3 nucleotide sequence: TGTGCCAGTAGTTCCCTCCGAGGTAACTATGGCTACACCTTC. The genes are TRBV19 and TRBJ1-2; no definite D call. The germline V and J ends were trimmed by 5 bases and 1 base, with 11 bases remaining between them. The CDR3 totals 14 residues. Germline CDR1 is LNHDA and CDR2 is SQIVND (reference sequence).

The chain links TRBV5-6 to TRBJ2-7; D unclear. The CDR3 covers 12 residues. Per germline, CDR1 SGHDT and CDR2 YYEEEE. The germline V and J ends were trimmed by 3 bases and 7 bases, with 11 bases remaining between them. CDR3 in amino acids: CASSSPPREQYF. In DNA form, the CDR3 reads TGTGCCAGCAGCTCCCCCCCCCGGGAGCAGTACTTC.

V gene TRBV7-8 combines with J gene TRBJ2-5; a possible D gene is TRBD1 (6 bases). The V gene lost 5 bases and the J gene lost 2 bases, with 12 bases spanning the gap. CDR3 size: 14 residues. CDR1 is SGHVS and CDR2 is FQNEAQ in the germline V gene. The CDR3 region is CASSLGTLQETQYF. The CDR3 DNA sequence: TGTGCCAGCAGCCTCGGGACACTTCAAGAGACCCAGTACTTC.

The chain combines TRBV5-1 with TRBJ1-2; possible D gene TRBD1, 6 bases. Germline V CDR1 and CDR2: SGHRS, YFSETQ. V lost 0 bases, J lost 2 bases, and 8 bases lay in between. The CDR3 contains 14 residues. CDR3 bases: TGCGCCAGCAGCTTGGAGGGACAAAACTATGGCTACACCTTC. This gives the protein CASSLEGQNYGYTF. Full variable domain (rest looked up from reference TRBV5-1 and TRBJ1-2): KAGVTQTPRYLIKTRGQQVTLSCSPISGHRSVSWYQQTPGQGLQFLFEYFSETQRNKGNFPGRFSGRQFSNSRSEMNVSTLELGDSALYLCASSLEGQNYGYTFGSGTRLTVV.

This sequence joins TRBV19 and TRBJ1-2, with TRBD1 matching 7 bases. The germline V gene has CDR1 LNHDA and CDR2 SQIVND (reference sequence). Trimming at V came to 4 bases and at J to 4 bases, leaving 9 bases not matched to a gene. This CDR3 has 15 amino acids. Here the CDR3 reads CASSTRRQGRYGYTF. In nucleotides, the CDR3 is TGTGCCAGTAGTACACGGAGACAGGGACGCTATGGCTACACCTTC.

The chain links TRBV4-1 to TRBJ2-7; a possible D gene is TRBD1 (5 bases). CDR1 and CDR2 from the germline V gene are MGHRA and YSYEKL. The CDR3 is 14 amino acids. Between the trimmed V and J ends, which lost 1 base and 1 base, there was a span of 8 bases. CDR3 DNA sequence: TGCGCCAGCAGCCAAGGGACAATATCCTACGAGCAGTACTTC. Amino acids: CASSQGTISYEQYF.

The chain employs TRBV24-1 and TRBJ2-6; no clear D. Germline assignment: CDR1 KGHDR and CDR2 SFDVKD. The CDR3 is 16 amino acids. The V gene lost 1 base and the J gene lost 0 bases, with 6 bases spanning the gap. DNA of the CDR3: TGTGCCACCAGTGATTTTAGAACCTCTGGGGCCAACGTCCTGACTTTC. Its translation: CATSDFRTSGANVLTF.

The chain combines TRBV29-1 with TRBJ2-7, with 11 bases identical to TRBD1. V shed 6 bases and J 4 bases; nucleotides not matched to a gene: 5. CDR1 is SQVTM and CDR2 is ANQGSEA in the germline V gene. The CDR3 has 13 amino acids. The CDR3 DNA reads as TGCAGCGTAATGGGACAGGGGGTGTACGAGCAGTACTTC. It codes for CSVMGQGVYEQYF.

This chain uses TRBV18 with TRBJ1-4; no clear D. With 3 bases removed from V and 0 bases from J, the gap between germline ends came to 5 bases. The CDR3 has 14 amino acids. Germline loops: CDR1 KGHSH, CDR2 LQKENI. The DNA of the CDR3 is TGTGCCAGCTCACCGTATGCAACTAATGAAAAACTGTTTTTT. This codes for CASSPYATNEKLFF. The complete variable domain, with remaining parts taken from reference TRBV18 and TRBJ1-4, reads NAGVMQNPRHLVRRRGQEARLRCSPMKGHSHVYWYRQLPEEGLKFMVYLQKENIIDESGMPKERFSAEFPKEGPSILRIQQVVRGDSAAYFCASSPYATNEKLFFGSGTQLSVL.

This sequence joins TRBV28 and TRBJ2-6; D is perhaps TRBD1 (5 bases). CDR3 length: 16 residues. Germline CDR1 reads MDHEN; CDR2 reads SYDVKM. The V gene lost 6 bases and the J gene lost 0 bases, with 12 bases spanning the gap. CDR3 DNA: TGTGCCAGCAGGCGACCCACAGGCTCTGGGGCCAACGTCCTGACTTTC. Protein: CASRRPTGSGANVLTF.

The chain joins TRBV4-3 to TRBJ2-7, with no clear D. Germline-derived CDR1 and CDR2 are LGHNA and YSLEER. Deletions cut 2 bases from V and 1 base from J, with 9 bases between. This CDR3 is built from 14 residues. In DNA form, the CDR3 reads TGCGCCAGCAGCCAAAACAGCTTTTCCTACGAGCAGTACTTC. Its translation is CASSQNSFSYEQYF.

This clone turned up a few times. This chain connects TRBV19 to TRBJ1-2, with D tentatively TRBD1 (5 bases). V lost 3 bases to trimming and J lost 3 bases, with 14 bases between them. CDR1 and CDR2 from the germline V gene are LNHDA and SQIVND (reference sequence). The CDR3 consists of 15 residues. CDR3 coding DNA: TGTGCCAGTAGTATTCAGGGATCTACACACTATGGCTACACCTTC. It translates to CASSIQGSTHYGYTF.

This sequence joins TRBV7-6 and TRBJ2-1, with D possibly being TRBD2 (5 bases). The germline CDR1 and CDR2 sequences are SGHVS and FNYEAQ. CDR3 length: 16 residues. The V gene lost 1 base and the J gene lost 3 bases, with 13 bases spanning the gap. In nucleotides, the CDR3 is TGTGCCAGCAGCTTAGAGGCCGGGGATGACTACAATGAGCAGTTCTTC. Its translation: CASSLEAGDDYNEQFF.